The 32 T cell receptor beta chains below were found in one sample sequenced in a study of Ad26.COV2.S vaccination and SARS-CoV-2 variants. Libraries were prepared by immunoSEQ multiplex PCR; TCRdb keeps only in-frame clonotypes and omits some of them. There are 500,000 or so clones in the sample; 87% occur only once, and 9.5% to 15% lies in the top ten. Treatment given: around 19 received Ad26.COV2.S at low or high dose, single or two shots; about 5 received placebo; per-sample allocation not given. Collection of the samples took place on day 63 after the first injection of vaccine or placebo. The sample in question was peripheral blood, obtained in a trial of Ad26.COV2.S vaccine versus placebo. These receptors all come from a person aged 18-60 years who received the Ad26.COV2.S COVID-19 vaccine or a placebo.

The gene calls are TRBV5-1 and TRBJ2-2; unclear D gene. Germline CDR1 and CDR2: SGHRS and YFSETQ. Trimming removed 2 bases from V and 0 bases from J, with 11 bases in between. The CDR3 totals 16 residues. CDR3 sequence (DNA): TGCGCCAGCAGCTTAATGGCCAGTTCGAACACCGGGGAGCTGTTTTTT. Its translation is CASSLMASSNTGELFF.

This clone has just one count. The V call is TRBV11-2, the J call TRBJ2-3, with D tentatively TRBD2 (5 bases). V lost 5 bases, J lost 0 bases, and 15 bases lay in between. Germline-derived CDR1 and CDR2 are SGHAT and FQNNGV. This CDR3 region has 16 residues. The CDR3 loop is CASSPRGRASTDTQYF. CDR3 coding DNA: TGTGCCAGCAGCCCTAGAGGGCGGGCTAGCACAGATACGCAGTATTTT.

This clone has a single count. This chain's CDR3 is CATSGSMRSGANVLTF. CDR3 coding DNA: TGTGCCACCTCGGGCTCAATGAGGTCTGGGGCCAACGTCCTGACTTTC. The chain uses TRBV19 and TRBJ2-6; no definite D call. Germline assignment: CDR1 LNHDA and CDR2 SQIVND (reference sequence). The CDR3 has 16 amino acids. V shed 10 bases and J shed 1 base, with 17 bases lying between them.

The CDR3 nucleotides read TGTGCCAGCAGCCAAGCCTCAGGGACTAGCGGGAGGGCAAATGAGCAGTTCTTC. Protein sequence: CASSQASGTSGRANEQFF. The V call is TRBV4-2, the J call TRBJ2-1; 16 bases line up with TRBD2. Germline V gene lookup returns CDR1 LGHNA and CDR2 YNFKEQ. J lost 7 bases, V lost 1 base, and 7 bases had no gene match. CDR3 length: 18 residues.

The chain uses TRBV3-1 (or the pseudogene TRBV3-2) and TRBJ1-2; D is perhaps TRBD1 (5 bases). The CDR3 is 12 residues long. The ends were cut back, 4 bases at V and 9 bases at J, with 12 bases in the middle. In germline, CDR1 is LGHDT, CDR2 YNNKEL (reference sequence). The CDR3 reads CASSRGFESYTF. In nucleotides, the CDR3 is TGTGCCAGCAGCCGGGGGTTCGAGAGCTACACCTTC.

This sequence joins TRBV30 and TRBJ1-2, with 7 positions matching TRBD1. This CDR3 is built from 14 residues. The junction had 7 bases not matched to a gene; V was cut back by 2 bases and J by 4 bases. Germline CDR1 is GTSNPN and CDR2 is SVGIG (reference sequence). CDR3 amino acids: CAWSPTGLSYGYTF. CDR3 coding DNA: TGTGCCTGGAGTCCGACAGGGCTCTCCTATGGCTACACCTTC.

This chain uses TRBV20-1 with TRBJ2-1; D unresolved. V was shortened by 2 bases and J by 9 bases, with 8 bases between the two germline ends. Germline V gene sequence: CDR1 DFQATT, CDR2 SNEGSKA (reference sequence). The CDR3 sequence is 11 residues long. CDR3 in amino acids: CSARLVSEQFF. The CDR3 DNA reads TGCAGTGCTAGACTAGTGAGTGAGCAGTTCTTC.

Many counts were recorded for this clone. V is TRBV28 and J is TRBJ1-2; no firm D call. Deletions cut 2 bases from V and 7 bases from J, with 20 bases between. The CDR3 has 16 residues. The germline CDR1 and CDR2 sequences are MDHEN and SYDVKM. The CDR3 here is CASSLVVGGHIGGYTF. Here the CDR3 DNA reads TGTGCCAGCAGTTTAGTGGTAGGCGGCCACATCGGTGGCTACACCTTC.

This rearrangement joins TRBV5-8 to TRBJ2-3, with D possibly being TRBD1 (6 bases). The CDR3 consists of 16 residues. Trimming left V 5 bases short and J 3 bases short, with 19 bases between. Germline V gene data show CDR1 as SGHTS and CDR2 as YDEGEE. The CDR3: CASRRAPGVGTDTQYF. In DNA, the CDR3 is TGTGCCAGCAGACGAGCGCCAGGGGTAGGAACAGATACGCAGTATTTT.

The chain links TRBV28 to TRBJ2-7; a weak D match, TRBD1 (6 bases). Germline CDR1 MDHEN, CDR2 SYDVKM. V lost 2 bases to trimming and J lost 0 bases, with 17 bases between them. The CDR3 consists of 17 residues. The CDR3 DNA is TGTGCCAGCAGTTTAACCTCCTGGGGGCAGGGCTCCTACGAGCAGTACTTC. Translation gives CASSLTSWGQGSYEQYF.

The CDR3 region is CASSSNPGTGDYEQYF. The CDR3 coding sequence is TGTGCCAGCAGCTCTAACCCCGGGACAGGCGACTACGAGCAGTACTTC. The rearrangement joins TRBV7-9 to TRBJ2-7; the match to TRBD1 covers 8 bases. The CDR3 extends over 16 amino acids. The germline V gene encodes CDR1 SEHNR and CDR2 FQNEAQ (reference sequence). Trimming took 4 bases from V and 3 from J; bases not matched to a gene: 11.

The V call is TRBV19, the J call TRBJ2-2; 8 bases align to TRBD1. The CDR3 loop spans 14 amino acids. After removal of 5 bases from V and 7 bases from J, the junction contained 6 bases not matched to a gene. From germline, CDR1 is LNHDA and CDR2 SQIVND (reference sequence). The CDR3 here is CASSRQGKSGELFF. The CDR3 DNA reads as TGTGCCAGTAGTCGACAGGGGAAAAGCGGGGAGCTGTTTTTT. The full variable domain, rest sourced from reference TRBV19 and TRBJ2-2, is DGGITQSPKYLFRKEGQNVTLSCEQNLNHDAMYWYRQDPGQGLRLIYYSQIVNDFQKGDIAEGYSVSREKKESFPLTVTSAQKNPTAFYLCASSRQGKSGELFFGEGSRLTVL.

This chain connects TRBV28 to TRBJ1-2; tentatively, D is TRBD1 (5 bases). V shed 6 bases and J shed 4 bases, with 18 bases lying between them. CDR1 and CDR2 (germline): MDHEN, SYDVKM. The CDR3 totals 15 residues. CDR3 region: CASRPPGRRTYGYTF. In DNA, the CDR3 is TGTGCCAGCAGACCTCCAGGGAGGAGGACCTATGGCTACACCTTC.

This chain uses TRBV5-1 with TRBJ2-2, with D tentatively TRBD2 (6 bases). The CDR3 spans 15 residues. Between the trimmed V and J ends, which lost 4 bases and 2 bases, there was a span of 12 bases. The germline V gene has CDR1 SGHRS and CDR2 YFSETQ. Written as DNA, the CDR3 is TGCGCCAGCAGCCCAGACGGACTAAACACCGGGGAGCTGTTTTTT. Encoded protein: CASSPDGLNTGELFF.

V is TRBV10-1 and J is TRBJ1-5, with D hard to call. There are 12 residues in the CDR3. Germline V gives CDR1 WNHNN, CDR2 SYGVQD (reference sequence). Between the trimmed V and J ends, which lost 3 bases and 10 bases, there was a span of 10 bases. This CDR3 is CASSDSQAPQHF. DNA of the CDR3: TGCGCCAGCAGTGACAGTCAGGCTCCCCAGCATTTT.

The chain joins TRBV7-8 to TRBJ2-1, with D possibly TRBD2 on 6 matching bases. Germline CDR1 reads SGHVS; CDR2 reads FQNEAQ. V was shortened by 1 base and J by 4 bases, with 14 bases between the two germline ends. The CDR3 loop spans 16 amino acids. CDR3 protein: CASSLVSLALYNEQFF. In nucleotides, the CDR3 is TGTGCCAGCAGCTTAGTGAGCCTAGCGCTATACAATGAGCAGTTCTTC.

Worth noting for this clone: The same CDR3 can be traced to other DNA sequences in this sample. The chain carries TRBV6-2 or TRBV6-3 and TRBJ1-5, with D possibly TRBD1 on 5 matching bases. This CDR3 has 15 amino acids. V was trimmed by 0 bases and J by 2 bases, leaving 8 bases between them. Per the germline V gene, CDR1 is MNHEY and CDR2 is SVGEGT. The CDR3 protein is CASSYSGGGNQPQHF. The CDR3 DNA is TGTGCCAGCAGTTACTCCGGGGGAGGCAATCAGCCCCAGCATTTT.

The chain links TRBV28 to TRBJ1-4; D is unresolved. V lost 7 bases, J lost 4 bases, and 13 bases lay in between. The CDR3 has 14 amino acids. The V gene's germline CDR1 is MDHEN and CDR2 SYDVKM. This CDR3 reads CASNHGRRNEKLFF. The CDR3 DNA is TGTGCCAGCAATCACGGCAGGCGTAATGAAAAACTGTTTTTT.

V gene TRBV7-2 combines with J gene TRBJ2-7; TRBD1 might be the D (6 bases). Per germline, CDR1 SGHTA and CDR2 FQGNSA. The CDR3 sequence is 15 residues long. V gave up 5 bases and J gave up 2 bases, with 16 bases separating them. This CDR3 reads CASSPQDSPPYEQYF. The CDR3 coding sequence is TGTGCCAGCAGCCCTCAGGACAGCCCGCCCTACGAGCAGTACTTC.

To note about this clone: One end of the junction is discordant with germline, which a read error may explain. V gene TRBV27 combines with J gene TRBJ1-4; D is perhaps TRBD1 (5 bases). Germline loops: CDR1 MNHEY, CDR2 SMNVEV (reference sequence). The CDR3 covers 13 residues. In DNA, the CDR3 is TGTGCCGGCAGGGTCCCAACTAATGAAAAACTGTTTTTT. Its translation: CAGRVPTNEKLFF.

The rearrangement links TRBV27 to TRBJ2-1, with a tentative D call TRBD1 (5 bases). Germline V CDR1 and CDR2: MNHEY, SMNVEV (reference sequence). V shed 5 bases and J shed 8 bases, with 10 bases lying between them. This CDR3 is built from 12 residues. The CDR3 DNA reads TGTGCCAGCAGTGACAGTCGGGATGAGCAGTTCTTC. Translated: CASSDSRDEQFF.

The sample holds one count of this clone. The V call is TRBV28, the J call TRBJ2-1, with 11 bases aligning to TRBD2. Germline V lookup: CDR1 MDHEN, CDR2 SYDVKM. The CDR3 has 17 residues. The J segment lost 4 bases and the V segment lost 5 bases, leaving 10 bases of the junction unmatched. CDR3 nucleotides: TGTGCCAGCAGTCTCGGACGCGGACTAGCGGGTTACAATGAGCAGTTCTTC. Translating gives CASSLGRGLAGYNEQFF. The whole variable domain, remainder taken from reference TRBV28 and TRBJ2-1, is DVKVTQSSRYLVKRTGEKVFLECVQDMDHENMFWYRQDPGLGLRLIYFSYDVKMKEKGDIPEGYSVSREKKERFSLILESASTNQTSMYLCASSLGRGLAGYNEQFFGPGTRLTVL.

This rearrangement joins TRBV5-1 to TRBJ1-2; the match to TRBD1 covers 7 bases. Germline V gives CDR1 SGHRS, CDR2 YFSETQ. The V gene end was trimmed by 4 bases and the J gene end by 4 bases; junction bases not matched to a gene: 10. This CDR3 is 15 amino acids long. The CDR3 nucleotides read TGCGCCAGCAGCAGCATGCCGACAGGGAGCTATGGCTACACCTTC. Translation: CASSSMPTGSYGYTF. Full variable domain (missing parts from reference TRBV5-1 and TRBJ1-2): KAGVTQTPRYLIKTRGQQVTLSCSPISGHRSVSWYQQTPGQGLQFLFEYFSETQRNKGNFPGRFSGRQFSNSRSEMNVSTLELGDSALYLCASSSMPTGSYGYTFGSGTRLTVV.

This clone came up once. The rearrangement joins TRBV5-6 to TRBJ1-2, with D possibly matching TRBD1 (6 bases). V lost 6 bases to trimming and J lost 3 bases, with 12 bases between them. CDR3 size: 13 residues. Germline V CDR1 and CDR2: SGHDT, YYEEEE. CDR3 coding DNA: TGTGCCAGCATCCAACAGGGTGACTATGGCTACACCTTC. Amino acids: CASIQQGDYGYTF.

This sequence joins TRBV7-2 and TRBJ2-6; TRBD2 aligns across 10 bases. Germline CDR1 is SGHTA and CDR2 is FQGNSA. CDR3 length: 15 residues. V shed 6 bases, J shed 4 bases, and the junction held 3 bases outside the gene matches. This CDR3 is CASRLAGNGANVLTF. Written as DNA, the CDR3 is TGTGCCAGCAGACTAGCGGGGAACGGGGCCAACGTCCTGACTTTC.

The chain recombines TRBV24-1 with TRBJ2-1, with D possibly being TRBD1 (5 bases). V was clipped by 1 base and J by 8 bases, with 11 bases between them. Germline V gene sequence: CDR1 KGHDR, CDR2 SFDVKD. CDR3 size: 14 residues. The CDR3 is CATSDFVRGDEQFF. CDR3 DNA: TGTGCCACCAGTGATTTTGTTAGGGGCGATGAGCAGTTCTTC.

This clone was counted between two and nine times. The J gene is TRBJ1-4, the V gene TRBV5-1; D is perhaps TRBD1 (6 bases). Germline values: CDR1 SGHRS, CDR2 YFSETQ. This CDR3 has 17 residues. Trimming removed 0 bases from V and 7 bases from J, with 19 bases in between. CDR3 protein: CASSLGNTGARGEKLFF. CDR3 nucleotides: TGCGCCAGCAGCTTGGGGAATACGGGGGCCAGGGGTGAAAAACTGTTTTTT. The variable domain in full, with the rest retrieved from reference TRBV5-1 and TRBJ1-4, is KAGVTQTPRYLIKTRGQQVTLSCSPISGHRSVSWYQQTPGQGLQFLFEYFSETQRNKGNFPGRFSGRQFSNSRSEMNVSTLELGDSALYLCASSLGNTGARGEKLFFGSGTQLSVL.

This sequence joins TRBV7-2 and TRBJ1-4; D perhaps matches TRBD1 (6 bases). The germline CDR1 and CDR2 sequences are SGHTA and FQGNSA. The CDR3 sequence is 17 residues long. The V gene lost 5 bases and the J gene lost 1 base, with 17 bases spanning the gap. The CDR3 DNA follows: TGTGCCAGCAGCCCTTGGCTGGGAGGGGGAACTAATGAAAAACTGTTTTTT. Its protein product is CASSPWLGGGTNEKLFF.

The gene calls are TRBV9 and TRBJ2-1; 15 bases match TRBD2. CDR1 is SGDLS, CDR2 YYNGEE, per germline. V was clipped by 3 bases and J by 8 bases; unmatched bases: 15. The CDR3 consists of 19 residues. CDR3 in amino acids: CASSGRGGLAGGPGDEQFF. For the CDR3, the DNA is TGTGCCAGCAGCGGGAGGGGCGGACTAGCGGGAGGGCCGGGTGATGAGCAGTTCTTC. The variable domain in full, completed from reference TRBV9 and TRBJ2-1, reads DSGVTQTPKHLITATGQRVTLRCSPRSGDLSVYWYQQSLDQGLQFLIQYYNGEERAKGNILERFSAQQFPDLHSELNLSSLELGDSALYFCASSGRGGLAGGPGDEQFFGPGTRLTVL.

CDR3 sequence reads: CASSIRGNQPQHF. In DNA, the CDR3 is TGTGCCAGCAGCATACGGGGGAATCAGCCCCAGCATTTT. The gene calls are TRBV7-2 and TRBJ1-5; D may be TRBD1 (5 bases). The CDR3 length is 13 residues. The V gene's germline CDR1 is SGHTA and CDR2 FQGNSA. Trimming pared 5 bases from V and 4 bases from J, leaving 9 bases between.

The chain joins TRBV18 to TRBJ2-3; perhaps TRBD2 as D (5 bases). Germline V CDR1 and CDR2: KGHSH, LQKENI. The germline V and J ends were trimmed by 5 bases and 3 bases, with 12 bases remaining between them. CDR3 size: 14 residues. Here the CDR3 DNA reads TGTGCCAGCTCAACGGCCCGGAGGACAGATACGCAGTATTTT. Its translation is CASSTARRTDTQYF. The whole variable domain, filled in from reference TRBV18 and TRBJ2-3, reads NAGVMQNPRHLVRRRGQEARLRCSPMKGHSHVYWYRQLPEEGLKFMVYLQKENIIDESGMPKERFSAEFPKEGPSILRIQQVVRGDSAAYFCASSTARRTDTQYFGPGTRLTVL.

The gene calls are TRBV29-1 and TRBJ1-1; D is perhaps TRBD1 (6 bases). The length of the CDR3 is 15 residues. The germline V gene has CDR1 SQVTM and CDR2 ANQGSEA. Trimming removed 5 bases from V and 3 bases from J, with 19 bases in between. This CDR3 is CSVLRPGGGDTEAFF. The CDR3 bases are TGCAGCGTTCTCCGTCCGGGGGGGGGCGACACTGAAGCTTTCTTT.